These 31 T cell receptor beta chains were all obtained from the same sample, sequenced in a study of blood T cells in healthy people across ages. PCR was performed a second time for about 6 to 12 cycles using a sample-barcoded 5' primer and a J-beta primer mix. Each CDR3 protein is one row after TCRdb ran MiXCR on the 5' RACE reads. This sample has about 1.8 million distinct CDR3 sequences; about 49% occur once, and the top ten carry about 2.1%. The sequencing input was blood. The source of these receptors is a middle-aged woman in good health.

The V gene is TRBV6-5, the J gene TRBJ1-4, with D tentatively TRBD1 (6 bases). There are 15 residues in the CDR3. Germline V gene lookup returns CDR1 MNHEY and CDR2 SVGAGI. The ends were cut back, 6 bases at V and 7 bases at J, with 18 bases in the middle. As DNA, the CDR3 is TGTGCCAGCAGCCTTCGCGGGGGGGCAGGTGAAAAACTGTTTTTT. Its protein product is CASSLRGGAGEKLFF.

This clonotype was found a few times. This chain uses TRBV7-2 with TRBJ1-2; a weak D match, TRBD1 (5 bases). CDR3 length: 14 amino acids. V lost 4 bases, J lost 7 bases, and 16 bases lay in between. Per the germline V gene, CDR1 is SGHTA and CDR2 is FQGNSA. This chain's CDR3 is CASSSQQGASGYTF. The DNA of the CDR3 is TGTGCCAGCAGCTCCCAGCAAGGGGCTAGTGGCTACACCTTC.

At least ten counts were recorded for this clonotype. The chain has TRBV29-1 and TRBJ2-3; D is uncertain. This CDR3 is 9 amino acids long. Germline CDR1 is SQVTM and CDR2 is ANQGSEA. The DNA of the CDR3 is TGCGCGATTGGAGATACGCAGTATTTT. This codes for CAIGDTQYF.

The chain recombines TRBV3-1 with TRBJ2-7, with TRBD1 matching 10 bases. The CDR3 is 13 amino acids. The germline CDR1 and CDR2 sequences are LGHDT and YNNKEL (reference sequence). Trimming took 8 bases from V and 3 from J; bases not matched to a gene: 4. The CDR3 DNA sequence: TGTGCCAGCGGGACAGGGGCAGGCTACGAGCAGTACTTC. Its protein is CASGTGAGYEQYF.

In the case of this clonotype: Compared with germline, one end of the junction differs, possibly owing to a read error. The rearrangement links TRBV27 to TRBJ2-5; 8 positions agree with TRBD2. Looked up from germline, CDR1 is MNHEY and CDR2 is SMNVEV (reference sequence). This CDR3 region has 16 residues. CDR3 residues: CTSSPGLAGDQETQYF. CDR3 in DNA: TGTACCAGCAGTCCTGGACTAGCAGGGGACCAAGAGACCCAGTACTTC.

The chain carries TRBV24-1 and TRBJ2-1; the D is unclear. This CDR3 region has 12 residues. Germline loops: CDR1 KGHDR, CDR2 SFDVKD. With 6 bases removed from V and 4 bases from J, the gap between germline ends came to 6 bases. In nucleotides, the CDR3 is TGTGCCACCAGTCTGAAGTACAATGAGCAGTTCTTC. Translation gives CATSLKYNEQFF.

The chain combines TRBV7-9 with TRBJ1-1; no clear D gene. Looked up from germline, CDR1 is SEHNR and CDR2 is FQNEAQ (reference sequence). V lost 5 bases and J 0 bases, leaving 13 bases between the germline ends. This CDR3 region has 15 residues. The CDR3 DNA follows: TGTGCCAGCAGCCCTCGCCTCGAGTTGAACACTGAAGCTTTCTTT. It is translated as CASSPRLELNTEAFF. Together with reference TRBV7-9 and TRBJ1-1, the CDR3 gives the full variable domain: DTGVSQNPRHKITKRGQNVTFRCDPISEHNRLYWYRQTLGQGPEFLTYFQNEAQLEKSRLLSDRFSAERPKGSFSTLEIQRTEQGDSAMYLCASSPRLELNTEAFFGQGTRLTVV.

The chain is built from TRBV15 and TRBJ2-3; D may correspond to TRBD1 or TRBD2 (6 bases each). Germline CDR1 is LNHNV and CDR2 is YYDKDF (reference sequence). This CDR3 has 16 amino acids. V shed 0 bases and J shed 4 bases, with 14 bases lying between them. The CDR3 spells CATSREGGRQADTQYF. The DNA of the CDR3 is TGTGCCACCAGCAGAGAGGGGGGCAGGCAGGCAGATACGCAGTATTTT.

This sequence joins TRBV4-2 and TRBJ2-5; 7 bases are shared with TRBD2. The trim removed 4 bases at V and 2 bases at J, leaving 10 bases unmatched. There are 16 residues in the CDR3. Per the germline V gene, CDR1 is LGHNA and CDR2 is YNFKEQ. This CDR3 is CASSPRVAGVQETQYF. As DNA, the CDR3 is TGTGCCAGCAGCCCCAGGGTAGCGGGTGTTCAAGAGACCCAGTACTTC.

The chain joins TRBV5-1 to TRBJ2-5, with D possibly being TRBD2 (5 bases). CDR3 size: 15 residues. Germline CDR1 and CDR2: SGHRS and YFSETQ. Trimming took off 4 bases at V and 5 bases at J, with 18 bases between the two ends. DNA for the CDR3: TGCGCCAGCAGCACTAGACGAGGGAGTCTGGAGACCCAGTACTTC. This codes for CASSTRRGSLETQYF.

In this sample, this clonotype turned up a few times. J is TRBJ1-1 and V is TRBV7-2, with 9 bases lining up with TRBD1. The V and J ends lost 4 bases and 1 base, in that order; junction bases with no gene match: 10. This CDR3 comprises 17 residues. Germline CDR1 reads SGHTA; CDR2 reads FQGNSA. In nucleotides, the CDR3 is TGTGCCAGCAGCTCCACCGGGACAGGGTGGGCGAACACTGAAGCTTTCTTT. Its protein product is CASSSTGTGWANTEAFF.

This clonotype showed up just a few times. The chain employs TRBV28 and TRBJ2-1; 9 bases align to TRBD1. V shed 4 bases, J shed 7 bases, and the junction held 5 bases outside the gene matches. Germline V CDR1 and CDR2: MDHEN, SYDVKM. The CDR3 is 14 amino acids. CDR3 sequence reads: CASSWTGERNEQFF. Here the CDR3 DNA reads TGTGCCAGCAGTTGGACAGGGGAGAGAAATGAGCAGTTCTTC.

Only a few counts were recorded for this clonotype. The CDR3 DNA reads as TGTGCCAGCAGCTTAGCTCGGGAGACCATCTACGAGCAGTACTTC. Translating it yields CASSLARETIYEQYF. The chain has TRBV7-8 and TRBJ2-7, with D possibly matching TRBD2 (6 bases). The CDR3 runs 15 residues. Germline values: CDR1 SGHVS, CDR2 FQNEAQ. V was clipped by 0 bases and J by 3 bases, with 12 bases between them.

CDR3 sequence: CASRAVGGSNEQFF. The CDR3 coding sequence is TGTGCCAGCAGGGCGGTGGGAGGCTCCAATGAGCAGTTCTTC. This chain links TRBV6-2 or TRBV6-3 with TRBJ2-1; a weak D match, TRBD2 (6 bases). Germline CDR1 reads MNHEY; CDR2 reads SVGEGT. CDR3 length equals 14 residues. V lost 6 bases, J lost 6 bases, and 15 bases lay in between.

As regards this clonotype: An end of the junction does not agree with germline; a read error may underlie this. This sequence joins TRBV5-5 and TRBJ2-1, with a possible D match to TRBD1 (6 bases). This CDR3 is 14 amino acids long. Germline V gene data show CDR1 as SGHKS and CDR2 as YYEKEE (reference sequence). The CDR3 DNA is TGTGTCAGCAGCTCGCCAGTCAGGGGCAATGAGCAGTTCTTC. It translates to CVSSSPVRGNEQFF.

This CDR3 reads CSARLGGPNLSGANVLTF. The CDR3, as DNA: TGCAGTGCTAGACTCGGCGGCCCTAATCTCTCTGGGGCCAACGTCCTGACTTTC. The gene calls are TRBV20-1 and TRBJ2-6, with unresolved D. The V end lost 2 bases, the J end lost 0 bases, and 17 bases lay between the germline ends. The CDR3 is 18 amino acids. Germline CDR1 and CDR2: DFQATT and SNEGSKA (reference sequence).

This clonotype came up a few times. The chain carries TRBV20-1 and TRBJ2-3; D not resolved. V lost 3 bases to trimming and J lost 7 bases, with 11 bases between them. The V gene's germline CDR1 is DFQATT and CDR2 SNEGSKA (reference sequence). The CDR3 spans 12 residues. CDR3 sequence reads: CSARGQLNTQYF. CDR3 nucleotide sequence: TGCAGTGCTAGGGGCCAGCTCAATACGCAGTATTTT.

This clonotype has more than one count but fewer than ten. The chain joins TRBV9 to TRBJ2-3, with 9 bases aligning to TRBD1. Germline-derived CDR1 and CDR2 are SGDLS and YYNGEE. The J segment lost 2 bases and the V segment lost 4 bases, leaving 8 bases of the junction unmatched. The CDR3 consists of 16 residues. The CDR3 loop reads CASSLRQGGYTDTQYF. Here the CDR3 DNA reads TGTGCCAGCAGCTTAAGACAGGGGGGTTACACAGATACGCAGTATTTT.

In its sample, this clonotype was seen a few times. J is TRBJ1-2 and V is TRBV5-6, with D hard to call. V lost 0 bases to trimming and J lost 2 bases, with 11 bases between them. There are 15 residues in the CDR3. Germline V lookup: CDR1 SGHDT, CDR2 YYEEEE. CDR3 coding DNA: TGTGCCAGCAGCTTGGGCGTCAACAGAAACTATGGCTACACCTTC. Protein product: CASSLGVNRNYGYTF. Using reference TRBV5-6 and TRBJ1-2 for the parts outside the CDR3, the full variable domain is DAGVTQSPTHLIKTRGQQVTLRCSPKSGHDTVSWYQQALGQGPQFIFQYYEEEERQRGNFPDRFSGHQFPNYSSELNVNALLLGDSALYLCASSLGVNRNYGYTFGSGTRLTVV.

V gene TRBV6-2 or TRBV6-3 combines with J gene TRBJ2-3; TRBD2 matches 9 bases. CDR3 length: 16 residues. Germline lookup yields CDR1 MNHEY and CDR2 SVGEGT. The J segment lost 0 bases and the V segment lost 7 bases, leaving 8 bases of the junction unmatched. CDR3: CASTQYSGGSTDTQYF. The CDR3 bases are TGTGCCAGCACCCAATATAGCGGGGGAAGCACAGATACGCAGTATTTT.

This clonotype was seen at least ten times. The chain uses TRBV5-6 and TRBJ2-3; 7 nucleotides align to TRBD2. Germline V lookup: CDR1 SGHDT, CDR2 YYEEEE. The CDR3 loop spans 12 amino acids. Trimming cost V 4 bases and J 5 bases; bases outside gene matches: 1. The CDR3 nucleotides are TGTGCCAGCAGCCGGGGGGAAGATACGCAGTATTTT. It encodes CASSRGEDTQYF.

This clonotype has a count of ten or more. The rearrangement uses TRBV29-1 and TRBJ2-4; 7 nucleotides match TRBD2. The J segment lost 5 bases and the V segment lost 4 bases, leaving 5 bases of the junction unmatched. Germline CDR1 SQVTM, CDR2 ANQGSEA. CDR3 length equals 13 residues. The CDR3 loop reads CSVGRAGQNIQYF. The CDR3, as DNA: TGCAGCGTTGGTCGAGCGGGGCAAAACATTCAGTACTTC.

The V and J genes are TRBV27 and TRBJ2-3; TRBD2 matches at 11 bases. Germline V gives CDR1 MNHEY, CDR2 SMNVEV (reference sequence). Trimming cost V 6 bases and J 5 bases; bases outside gene matches: 10. This CDR3 is 16 amino acids long. The CDR3 region is CASSITSGGAGDTQYF. DNA of the CDR3: TGTGCCAGCAGCATCACTAGCGGGGGAGCCGGAGATACGCAGTATTTT.

The chain employs TRBV6-2 or TRBV6-3 and TRBJ2-5, with 11 bases fitting TRBD2. CDR3 length: 15 residues. V lost 6 bases, J lost 3 bases, and 6 bases stayed unmatched. Germline CDR1 reads MNHEY; CDR2 reads SVGEGT. The CDR3 nucleotides read TGTGCCAGCAGGGTAGCGGGGGGGTCAGAAGAGACCCAGTACTTC. Translation: CASRVAGGSEETQYF.

The V gene is TRBV5-1, the J gene TRBJ2-5; perhaps TRBD1 as D (6 bases). Deletions cut 1 base from V and 1 base from J, with 11 bases between. The CDR3 spans 15 residues. Germline V gene sequence: CDR1 SGHRS, CDR2 YFSETQ. The CDR3 sequence is CASSLPQGTQETQYF. DNA for the CDR3: TGCGCCAGCAGCTTGCCACAGGGCACCCAAGAGACCCAGTACTTC.

The rearrangement links TRBV15 to TRBJ2-7; no clear D. The V gene lost 2 bases and the J gene lost 1 base, with 9 bases spanning the gap. Germline V lookup: CDR1 LNHNV, CDR2 YYDKDF (reference sequence). The CDR3 consists of 14 residues. DNA for the CDR3: TGTGCCACCAGCAGACTTGGGCCTTCCTACGAGCAGTACTTC. Translated, it gives CATSRLGPSYEQYF.

The rearrangement joins TRBV29-1 to TRBJ2-1; 7 nucleotides agree with TRBD1. The J call may be mistaken, given a closer DNA end match to TRBJ2-7. This CDR3 has 13 residues. Germline CDR1 is SQVTM and CDR2 is ANQGSEA. The chain's CDR3 is CSVRDSSYNEQYF. DNA for the CDR3: TGCAGCGTCCGGGACAGCTCCTACAATGAGCAGTACTTC.

CDR3 nucleotides: TGCAGTGCTAAGGCAGGACAGGGGATAGATACGCAGTATTTT. This sequence encodes CSAKAGQGIDTQYF. The J gene is TRBJ2-3, the V gene TRBV20-1; 9 bases align to TRBD1. CDR3 length: 14 residues. Germline CDR1 reads DFQATT; CDR2 reads SNEGSKA (reference sequence). V shed 4 bases, J shed 5 bases, and the junction held 7 bases outside the gene matches.

In its sample, this clonotype was seen many times. The chain joins TRBV10-3 to TRBJ2-1; no definite D call. This CDR3 comprises 11 residues. The ends were cut back, 0 bases at V and 8 bases at J, with 2 bases in the middle. Germline V lookup: CDR1 ENHRY, CDR2 SYGVKD. CDR3 sequence reads: CAISESDEQFF. For the CDR3, the DNA is TGTGCCATCAGTGAGTCCGATGAGCAGTTCTTC.

The chain joins TRBV27 to TRBJ2-1; 8 nucleotides agree with TRBD2. CDR3 size: 16 residues. Germline loops: CDR1 MNHEY, CDR2 SMNVEV (reference sequence). V shed 8 bases and J 7 bases; nucleotides not matched to a gene: 16. As DNA, the CDR3 is TGTGCCAGCTCACCCTCAGCGGGGGAGGCTAGAAATGAGCAGTTCTTC. Protein sequence: CASSPSAGEARNEQFF.

This clonotype was counted a single time. V gene TRBV20-1 combines with J gene TRBJ2-3; no clear D gene. V was trimmed by 7 bases and J by 3 bases, leaving 20 bases between them. This CDR3 spans 15 amino acids. Per germline, CDR1 DFQATT and CDR2 SNEGSKA (reference sequence). The CDR3 DNA reads TGCAGTGTTACACACCACTTAACAAATACAGATACGCAGTATTTT. This sequence encodes CSVTHHLTNTDTQYF.